What follows is one T cell receptor (beta chain) and its context. Sequencing used immunoSEQ multiplex PCR; TCRdb keeps in-frame clones, though not all of them. The table has about 210,000 clones, approximately 80% seen once. From germline, CDR1 is MDHEN and CDR2 SYDVKM. The CDR3 contains 14 residues. Unmatched junction bases numbered 4, after V lost 9 bases and J lost 3 bases. The sample originates from a study of blood T cell repertoires in COVID-19. Sequenced material: PBMCs or T cells enriched from blood (not recorded which). This chain links TRBV28 with TRBJ2-1; 11 nucleotides match TRBD1. The receptor was isolated from a man aged 25 to 40 with acute COVID-19. Here the CDR3 reads CASFGTGGYNEQFF. The DNA for the CDR3 is TGTGCCAGTTTCGGGACAGGGGGCTACAATGAGCAGTTCTTC.